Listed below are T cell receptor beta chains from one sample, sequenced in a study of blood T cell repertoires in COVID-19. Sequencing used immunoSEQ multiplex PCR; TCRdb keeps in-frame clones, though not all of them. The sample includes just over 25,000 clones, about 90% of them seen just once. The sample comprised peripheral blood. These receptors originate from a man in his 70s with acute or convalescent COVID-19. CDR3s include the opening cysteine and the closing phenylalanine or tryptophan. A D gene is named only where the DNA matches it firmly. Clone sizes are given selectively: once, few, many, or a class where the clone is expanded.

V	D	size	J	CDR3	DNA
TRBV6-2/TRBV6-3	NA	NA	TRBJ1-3	CASSSYDNTIYF	TGTGCCAGCAGCTCCTACGATAACACCATATATTTT
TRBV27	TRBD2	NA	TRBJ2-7	CASSLSGVASGRYEQYF	TGTGCCAGCAGTTTATCGGGGGTAGCAAGCGGGAGGTACGAGCAGTACTTC
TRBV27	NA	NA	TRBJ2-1	CASSAAGQDNEQFF	TGTGCCAGCTCGGCGGCAGGGCAAGACAATGAGCAGTTCTTC
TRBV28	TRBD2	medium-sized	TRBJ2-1	CASSFPEREYSYNEQFF	TGTGCCAGCAGTTTCCCCGAGCGGGAGTACTCCTACAATGAGCAGTTCTTC
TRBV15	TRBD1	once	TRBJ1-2	CATSRGTGPYGYTF	TGTGCCACCAGCAGAGGGACAGGGCCCTATGGCTACACCTTC
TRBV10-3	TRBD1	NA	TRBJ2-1	CAISESGGTGGAGEQFF	TGTGCCATCAGTGAGTCAGGAGGGACAGGGGGCGCGGGTGAGCAGTTCTTC
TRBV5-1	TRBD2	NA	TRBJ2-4	CASSLAGQNIQYF	TGCGCCAGCAGCTTAGCGGGACAAAACATTCAGTACTTC
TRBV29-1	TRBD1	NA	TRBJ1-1	CSVMTGFGTEAFF	TGCAGCGTGATGACAGGGTTTGGCACTGAAGCTTTCTTT
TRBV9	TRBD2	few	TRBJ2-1	CASSATGTSGLGEQFF	TGTGCCAGCAGCGCAACCGGGACTAGCGGCTTAGGGGAGCAGTTCTTC
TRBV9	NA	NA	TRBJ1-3	CASSPKGGEGNTIYF	TGTGCCAGCAGCCCGAAAGGAGGGGAAGGAAACACCATATATTTT
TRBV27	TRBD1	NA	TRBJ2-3	CASIGGQGRTDTQYF	TGTGCCAGCATTGGGGGACAGGGCCGTACAGATACGCAGTATTTT
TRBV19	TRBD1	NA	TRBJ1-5	CASSTQGAGQPQHF	TGTGCCAGTAGTACACAGGGGGCCGGGCAGCCCCAGCATTTT
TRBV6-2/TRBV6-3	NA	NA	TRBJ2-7	CASSHRDEQYF	TGTGCCAGCAGCCATCGGGACGAGCAGTACTTC
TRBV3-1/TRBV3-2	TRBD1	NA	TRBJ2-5	CASTQQGGETQYF	TGTGCCAGCACCCAACAGGGGGGAGAGACCCAGTACTTC
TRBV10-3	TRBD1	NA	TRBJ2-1	CAISEDRGYYNEQFF	TGTGCCATCAGTGAAGACAGGGGATATTACAATGAGCAGTTCTTC
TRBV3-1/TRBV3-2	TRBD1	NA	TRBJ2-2	CASTKDRGRPGELFF	TGTGCCAGCACCAAAGACAGGGGAAGGCCCGGGGAGCTGTTTTTT
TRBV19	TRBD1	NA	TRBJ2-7	CASSPARTGDRYEQYF	TGTGCCAGTAGTCCAGCCCGGACAGGGGATCGTTACGAGCAGTACTTC
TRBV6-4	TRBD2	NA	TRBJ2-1	CASSEGTSDYNEQFF	TGTGCCAGCAGTGAAGGGACTAGCGACTACAATGAGCAGTTCTTC
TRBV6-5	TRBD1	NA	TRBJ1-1	CATKTGENTEAFF	TGTGCCACTAAAACAGGGGAGAACACTGAAGCTTTCTTT
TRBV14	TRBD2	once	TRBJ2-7	CASSQVRGGLGEQYF	TGTGCCAGCAGCCAAGTCCGGGGAGGGTTGGGTGAGCAGTACTTC
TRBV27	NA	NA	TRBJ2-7	CASSLNRKGPYEQYF	TGTGCCAGCAGTTTAAACCGAAAGGGGCCCTACGAGCAGTACTTC
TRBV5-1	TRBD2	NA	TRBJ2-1	CASSLVGGSPAGEQFF	TGCGCCAGCAGCTTGGTAGGCGGGAGTCCCGCAGGAGAGCAGTTCTTC